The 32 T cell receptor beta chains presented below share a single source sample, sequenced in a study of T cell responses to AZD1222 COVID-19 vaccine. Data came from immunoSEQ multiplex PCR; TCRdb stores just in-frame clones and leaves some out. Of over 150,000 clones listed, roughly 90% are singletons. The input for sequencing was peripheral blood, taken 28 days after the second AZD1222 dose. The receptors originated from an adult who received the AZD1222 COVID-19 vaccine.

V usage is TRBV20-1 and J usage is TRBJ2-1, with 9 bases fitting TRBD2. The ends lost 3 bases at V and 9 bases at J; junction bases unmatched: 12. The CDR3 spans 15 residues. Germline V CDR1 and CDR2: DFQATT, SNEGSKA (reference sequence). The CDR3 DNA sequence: TGCAGTGCTAGTCGCGCGGGAGCGGGGGGCGTTGAGCAGTTCTTC. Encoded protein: CSASRAGAGGVEQFF.

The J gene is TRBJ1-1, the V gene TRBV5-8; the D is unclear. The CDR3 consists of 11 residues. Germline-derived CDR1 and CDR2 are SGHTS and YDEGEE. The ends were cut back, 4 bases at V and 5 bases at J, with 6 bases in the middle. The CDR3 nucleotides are TGTGCCAGCAGCAGGAGGACTGAAGCTTTCTTT. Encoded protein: CASSRRTEAFF.

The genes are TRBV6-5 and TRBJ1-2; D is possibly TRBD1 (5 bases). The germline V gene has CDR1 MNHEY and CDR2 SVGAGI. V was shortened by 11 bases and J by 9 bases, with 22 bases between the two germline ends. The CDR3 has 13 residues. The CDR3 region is CAGRTPALISYTF. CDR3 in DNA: TGTGCCGGAAGGACACCGGCGCTGATTAGCTACACCTTC.

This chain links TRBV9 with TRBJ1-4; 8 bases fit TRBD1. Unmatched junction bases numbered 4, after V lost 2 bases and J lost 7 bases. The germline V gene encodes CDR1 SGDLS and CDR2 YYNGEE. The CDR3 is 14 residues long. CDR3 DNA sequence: TGTGCCAGCAGCGTTGGACAGGGTCCTGAAAAACTGTTTTTT. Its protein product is CASSVGQGPEKLFF.

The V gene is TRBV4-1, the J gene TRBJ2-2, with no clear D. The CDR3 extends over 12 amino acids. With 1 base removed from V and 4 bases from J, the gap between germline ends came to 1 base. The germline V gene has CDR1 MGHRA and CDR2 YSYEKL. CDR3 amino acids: CASSQVTGELFF. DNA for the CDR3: TGCGCCAGCAGCCAAGTCACCGGGGAGCTGTTTTTT.

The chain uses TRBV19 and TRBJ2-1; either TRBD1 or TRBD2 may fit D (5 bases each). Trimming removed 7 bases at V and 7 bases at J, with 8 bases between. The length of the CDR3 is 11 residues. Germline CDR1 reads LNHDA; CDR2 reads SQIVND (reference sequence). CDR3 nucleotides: TGTGCCAGTACCGAGGGGAATGAGCAGTTCTTC. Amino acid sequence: CASTEGNEQFF. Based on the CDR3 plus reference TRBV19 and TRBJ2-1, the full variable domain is DGGITQSPKYLFRKEGQNVTLSCEQNLNHDAMYWYRQDPGQGLRLIYYSQIVNDFQKGDIAEGYSVSREKKESFPLTVTSAQKNPTAFYLCASTEGNEQFFGPGTRLTVL.

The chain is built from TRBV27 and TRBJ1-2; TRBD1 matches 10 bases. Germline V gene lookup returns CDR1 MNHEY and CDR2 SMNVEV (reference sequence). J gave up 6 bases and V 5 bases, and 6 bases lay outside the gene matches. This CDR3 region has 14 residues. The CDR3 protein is CASSRSGTGDGYTF. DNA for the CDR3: TGTGCCAGCAGTCGATCCGGGACAGGGGATGGCTACACCTTC.

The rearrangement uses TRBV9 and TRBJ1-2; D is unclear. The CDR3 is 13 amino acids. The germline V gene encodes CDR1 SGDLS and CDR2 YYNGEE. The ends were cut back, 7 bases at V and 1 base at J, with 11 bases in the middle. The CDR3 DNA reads TGTGCCAGCCTCAAGGGCCTTAACTATGGCTACACCTTC. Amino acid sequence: CASLKGLNYGYTF.

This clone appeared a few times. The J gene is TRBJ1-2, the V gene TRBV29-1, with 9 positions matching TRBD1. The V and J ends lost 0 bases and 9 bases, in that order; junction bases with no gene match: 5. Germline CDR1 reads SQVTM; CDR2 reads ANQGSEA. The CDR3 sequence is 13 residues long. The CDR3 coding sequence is TGCAGCGTTGAAGAGAGGACAGGGGTAAGCTACACCTTC. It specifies CSVEERTGVSYTF.

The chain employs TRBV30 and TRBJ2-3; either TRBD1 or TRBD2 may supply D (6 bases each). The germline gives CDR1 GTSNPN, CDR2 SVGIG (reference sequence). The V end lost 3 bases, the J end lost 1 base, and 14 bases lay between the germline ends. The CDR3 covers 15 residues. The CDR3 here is CAWSPGGGRTDTQYF. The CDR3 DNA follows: TGTGCCTGGAGCCCCGGGGGCGGGCGCACAGATACGCAGTATTTT.

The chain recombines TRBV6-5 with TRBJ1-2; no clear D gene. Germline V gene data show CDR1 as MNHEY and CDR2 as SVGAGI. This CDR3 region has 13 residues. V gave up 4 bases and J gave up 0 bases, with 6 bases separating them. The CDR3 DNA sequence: TGTGCCAGCAGTTCTGTAGCTAACTATGGCTACACCTTC. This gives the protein CASSSVANYGYTF.

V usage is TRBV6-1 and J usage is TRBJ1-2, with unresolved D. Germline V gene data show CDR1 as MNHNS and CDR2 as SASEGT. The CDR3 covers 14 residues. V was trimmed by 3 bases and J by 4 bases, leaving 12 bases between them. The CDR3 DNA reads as TGTGCCAGCAGTGAGACCGGGCCGTCCTATGGCTACACCTTC. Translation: CASSETGPSYGYTF.

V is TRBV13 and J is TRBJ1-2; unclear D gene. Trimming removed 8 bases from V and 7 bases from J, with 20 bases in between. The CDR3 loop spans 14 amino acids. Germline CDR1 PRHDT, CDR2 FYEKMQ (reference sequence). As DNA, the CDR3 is TGTGCCAGCCGGGAACGGGAGCGCGGGTTTGGCTACACCTTC. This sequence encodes CASRERERGFGYTF.

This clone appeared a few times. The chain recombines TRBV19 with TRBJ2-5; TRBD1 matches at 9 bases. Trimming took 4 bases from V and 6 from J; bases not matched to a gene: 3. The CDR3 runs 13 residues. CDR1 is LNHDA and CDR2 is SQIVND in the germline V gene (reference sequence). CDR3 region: CASSRDRDKTQYF. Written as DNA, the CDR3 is TGTGCCAGTAGTAGGGACAGGGACAAGACCCAGTACTTC. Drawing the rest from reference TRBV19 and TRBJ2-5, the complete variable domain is DGGITQSPKYLFRKEGQNVTLSCEQNLNHDAMYWYRQDPGQGLRLIYYSQIVNDFQKGDIAEGYSVSREKKESFPLTVTSAQKNPTAFYLCASSRDRDKTQYFGPGTRLLVL.

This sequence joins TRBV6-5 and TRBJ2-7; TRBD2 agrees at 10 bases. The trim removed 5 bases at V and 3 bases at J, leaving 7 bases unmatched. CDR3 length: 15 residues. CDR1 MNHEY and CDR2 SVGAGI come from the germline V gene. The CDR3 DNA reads TGTGCCAGCAGTCCCCTAGCGGGGGCATTCTACGAGCAGTACTTC. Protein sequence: CASSPLAGAFYEQYF.

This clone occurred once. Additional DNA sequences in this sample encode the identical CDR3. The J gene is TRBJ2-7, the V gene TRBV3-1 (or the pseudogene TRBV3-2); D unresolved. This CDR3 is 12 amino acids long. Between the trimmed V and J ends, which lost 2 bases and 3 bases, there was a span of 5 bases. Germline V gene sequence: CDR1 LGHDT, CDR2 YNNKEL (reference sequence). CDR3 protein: CASSQTGYEQYF. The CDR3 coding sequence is TGTGCCAGCAGCCAAACTGGCTACGAGCAGTACTTC.

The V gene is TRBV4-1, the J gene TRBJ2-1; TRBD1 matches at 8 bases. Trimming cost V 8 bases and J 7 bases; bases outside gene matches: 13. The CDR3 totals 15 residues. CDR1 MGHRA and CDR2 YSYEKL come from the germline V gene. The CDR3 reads CASSDRDRLSNEQFF. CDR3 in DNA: TGCGCCAGCTCCGACCGGGACAGGCTCAGTAATGAGCAGTTCTTC.

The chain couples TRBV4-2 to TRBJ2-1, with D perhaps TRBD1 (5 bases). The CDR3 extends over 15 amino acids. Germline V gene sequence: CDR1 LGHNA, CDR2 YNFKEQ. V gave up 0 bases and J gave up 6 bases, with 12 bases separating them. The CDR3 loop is CASSQDKGAVNEQFF. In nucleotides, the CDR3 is TGTGCCAGCAGCCAAGATAAAGGGGCGGTCAATGAGCAGTTCTTC.

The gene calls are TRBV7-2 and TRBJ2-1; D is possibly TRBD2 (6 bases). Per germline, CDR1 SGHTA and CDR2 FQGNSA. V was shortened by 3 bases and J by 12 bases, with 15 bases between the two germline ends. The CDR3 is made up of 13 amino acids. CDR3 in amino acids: CASSFGPGVGQFF. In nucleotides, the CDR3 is TGTGCCAGCAGCTTCGGACCGGGGGTCGGGCAGTTCTTC.

The CDR3 nucleotides are TGTGCCAGCAGTTCTCAGATGAGCTCTGGAAACACCATATATTTT. Translating gives CASSSQMSSGNTIYF. The V call is TRBV6-5, the J call TRBJ1-3; D gene ambiguous. CDR1 is MNHEY, CDR2 SVGAGI, per germline. This CDR3 comprises 15 residues. With 4 bases removed from V and 0 bases from J, the gap between germline ends came to 10 bases.

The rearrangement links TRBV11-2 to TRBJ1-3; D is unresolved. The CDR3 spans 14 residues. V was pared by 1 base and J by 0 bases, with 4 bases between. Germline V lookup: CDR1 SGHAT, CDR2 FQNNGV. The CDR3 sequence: CASSLAVSGNTIYF. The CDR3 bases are TGTGCCAGCAGCTTAGCTGTCTCTGGAAACACCATATATTTT.

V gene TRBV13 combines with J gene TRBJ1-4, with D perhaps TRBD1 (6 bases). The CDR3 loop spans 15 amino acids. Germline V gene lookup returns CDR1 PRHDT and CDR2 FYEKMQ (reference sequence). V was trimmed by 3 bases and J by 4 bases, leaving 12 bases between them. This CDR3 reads CASSLDPDSNEKLFF. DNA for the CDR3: TGTGCCAGCAGCTTGGATCCGGACAGTAATGAAAAACTGTTTTTT.

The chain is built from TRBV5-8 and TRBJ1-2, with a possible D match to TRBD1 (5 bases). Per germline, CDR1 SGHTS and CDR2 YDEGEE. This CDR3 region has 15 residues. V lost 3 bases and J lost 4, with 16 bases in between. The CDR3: CASSSAGLGVYGYTF. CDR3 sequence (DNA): TGTGCCAGCAGCTCCGCAGGGTTAGGCGTCTATGGCTACACCTTC.

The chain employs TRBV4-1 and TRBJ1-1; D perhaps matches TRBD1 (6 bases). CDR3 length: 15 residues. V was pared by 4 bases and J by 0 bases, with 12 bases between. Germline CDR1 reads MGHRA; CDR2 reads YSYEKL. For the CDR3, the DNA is TGCGCCAGCAGCCCTCCGACAGGAATGAACACTGAAGCTTTCTTT. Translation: CASSPPTGMNTEAFF.

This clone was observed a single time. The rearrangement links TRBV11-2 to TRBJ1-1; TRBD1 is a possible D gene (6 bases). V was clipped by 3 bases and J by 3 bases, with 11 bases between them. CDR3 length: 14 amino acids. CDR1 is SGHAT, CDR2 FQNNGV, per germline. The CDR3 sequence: CASSFNRDDTEAFF. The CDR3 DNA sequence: TGTGCCAGCAGCTTCAACAGGGACGACACTGAAGCTTTCTTT.

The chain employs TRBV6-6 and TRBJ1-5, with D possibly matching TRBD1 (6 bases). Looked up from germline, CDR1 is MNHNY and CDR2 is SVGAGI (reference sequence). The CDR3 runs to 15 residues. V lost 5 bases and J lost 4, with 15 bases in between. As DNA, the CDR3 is TGTGCCAGCAGTACTGGGGGCAGTGGAAATCAGCCCCAGCATTTT. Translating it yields CASSTGGSGNQPQHF.

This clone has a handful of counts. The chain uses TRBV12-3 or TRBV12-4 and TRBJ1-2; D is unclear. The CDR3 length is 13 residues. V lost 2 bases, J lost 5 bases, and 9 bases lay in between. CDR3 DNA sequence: TGTGCCAGCAGTTTAAGGATGGGGTATGGCTACACCTTC. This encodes CASSLRMGYGYTF.

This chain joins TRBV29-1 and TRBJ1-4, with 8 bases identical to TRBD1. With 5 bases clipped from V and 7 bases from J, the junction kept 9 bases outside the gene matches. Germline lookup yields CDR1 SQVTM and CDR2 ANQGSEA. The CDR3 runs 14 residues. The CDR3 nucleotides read TGCAGCGTTCCTTCGTCAGGACAGGGTGAAAAACTGTTTTTT. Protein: CSVPSSGQGEKLFF.

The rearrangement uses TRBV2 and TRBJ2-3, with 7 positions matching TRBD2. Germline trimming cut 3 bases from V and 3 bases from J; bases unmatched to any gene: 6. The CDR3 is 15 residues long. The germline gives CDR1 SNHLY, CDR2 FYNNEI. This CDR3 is CASSDDGGRTDTQYF. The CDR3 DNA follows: TGTGCCAGCAGTGATGACGGGGGGAGGACAGATACGCAGTATTTT.

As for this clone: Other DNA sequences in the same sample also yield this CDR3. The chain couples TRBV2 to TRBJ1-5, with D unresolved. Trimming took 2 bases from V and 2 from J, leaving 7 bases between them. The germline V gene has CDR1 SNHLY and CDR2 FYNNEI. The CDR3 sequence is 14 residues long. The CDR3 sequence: CASSETQGNQPQHF. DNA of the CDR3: TGTGCCAGCAGTGAAACACAAGGCAATCAGCCCCAGCATTTT.

The CDR3 spells CASSPDPRGTDTQYF. The CDR3 nucleotides are TGTGCCAGCAGCCCCGATCCCCGGGGGACAGATACGCAGTATTTT. This chain joins TRBV4-2 and TRBJ2-3; D is possibly TRBD2 (6 bases). This CDR3 is 15 amino acids long. V lost 4 bases and J lost 3, with 14 bases in between. Germline CDR1 is LGHNA and CDR2 is YNFKEQ.

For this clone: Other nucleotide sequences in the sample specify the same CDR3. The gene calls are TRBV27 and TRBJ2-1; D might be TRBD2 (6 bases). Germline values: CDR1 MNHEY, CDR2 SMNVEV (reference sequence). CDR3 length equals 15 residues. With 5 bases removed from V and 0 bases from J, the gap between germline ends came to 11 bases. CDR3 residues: CASSPRDSSYNEQFF. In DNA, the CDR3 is TGTGCCAGCAGTCCCCGGGACTCCTCCTACAATGAGCAGTTCTTC.